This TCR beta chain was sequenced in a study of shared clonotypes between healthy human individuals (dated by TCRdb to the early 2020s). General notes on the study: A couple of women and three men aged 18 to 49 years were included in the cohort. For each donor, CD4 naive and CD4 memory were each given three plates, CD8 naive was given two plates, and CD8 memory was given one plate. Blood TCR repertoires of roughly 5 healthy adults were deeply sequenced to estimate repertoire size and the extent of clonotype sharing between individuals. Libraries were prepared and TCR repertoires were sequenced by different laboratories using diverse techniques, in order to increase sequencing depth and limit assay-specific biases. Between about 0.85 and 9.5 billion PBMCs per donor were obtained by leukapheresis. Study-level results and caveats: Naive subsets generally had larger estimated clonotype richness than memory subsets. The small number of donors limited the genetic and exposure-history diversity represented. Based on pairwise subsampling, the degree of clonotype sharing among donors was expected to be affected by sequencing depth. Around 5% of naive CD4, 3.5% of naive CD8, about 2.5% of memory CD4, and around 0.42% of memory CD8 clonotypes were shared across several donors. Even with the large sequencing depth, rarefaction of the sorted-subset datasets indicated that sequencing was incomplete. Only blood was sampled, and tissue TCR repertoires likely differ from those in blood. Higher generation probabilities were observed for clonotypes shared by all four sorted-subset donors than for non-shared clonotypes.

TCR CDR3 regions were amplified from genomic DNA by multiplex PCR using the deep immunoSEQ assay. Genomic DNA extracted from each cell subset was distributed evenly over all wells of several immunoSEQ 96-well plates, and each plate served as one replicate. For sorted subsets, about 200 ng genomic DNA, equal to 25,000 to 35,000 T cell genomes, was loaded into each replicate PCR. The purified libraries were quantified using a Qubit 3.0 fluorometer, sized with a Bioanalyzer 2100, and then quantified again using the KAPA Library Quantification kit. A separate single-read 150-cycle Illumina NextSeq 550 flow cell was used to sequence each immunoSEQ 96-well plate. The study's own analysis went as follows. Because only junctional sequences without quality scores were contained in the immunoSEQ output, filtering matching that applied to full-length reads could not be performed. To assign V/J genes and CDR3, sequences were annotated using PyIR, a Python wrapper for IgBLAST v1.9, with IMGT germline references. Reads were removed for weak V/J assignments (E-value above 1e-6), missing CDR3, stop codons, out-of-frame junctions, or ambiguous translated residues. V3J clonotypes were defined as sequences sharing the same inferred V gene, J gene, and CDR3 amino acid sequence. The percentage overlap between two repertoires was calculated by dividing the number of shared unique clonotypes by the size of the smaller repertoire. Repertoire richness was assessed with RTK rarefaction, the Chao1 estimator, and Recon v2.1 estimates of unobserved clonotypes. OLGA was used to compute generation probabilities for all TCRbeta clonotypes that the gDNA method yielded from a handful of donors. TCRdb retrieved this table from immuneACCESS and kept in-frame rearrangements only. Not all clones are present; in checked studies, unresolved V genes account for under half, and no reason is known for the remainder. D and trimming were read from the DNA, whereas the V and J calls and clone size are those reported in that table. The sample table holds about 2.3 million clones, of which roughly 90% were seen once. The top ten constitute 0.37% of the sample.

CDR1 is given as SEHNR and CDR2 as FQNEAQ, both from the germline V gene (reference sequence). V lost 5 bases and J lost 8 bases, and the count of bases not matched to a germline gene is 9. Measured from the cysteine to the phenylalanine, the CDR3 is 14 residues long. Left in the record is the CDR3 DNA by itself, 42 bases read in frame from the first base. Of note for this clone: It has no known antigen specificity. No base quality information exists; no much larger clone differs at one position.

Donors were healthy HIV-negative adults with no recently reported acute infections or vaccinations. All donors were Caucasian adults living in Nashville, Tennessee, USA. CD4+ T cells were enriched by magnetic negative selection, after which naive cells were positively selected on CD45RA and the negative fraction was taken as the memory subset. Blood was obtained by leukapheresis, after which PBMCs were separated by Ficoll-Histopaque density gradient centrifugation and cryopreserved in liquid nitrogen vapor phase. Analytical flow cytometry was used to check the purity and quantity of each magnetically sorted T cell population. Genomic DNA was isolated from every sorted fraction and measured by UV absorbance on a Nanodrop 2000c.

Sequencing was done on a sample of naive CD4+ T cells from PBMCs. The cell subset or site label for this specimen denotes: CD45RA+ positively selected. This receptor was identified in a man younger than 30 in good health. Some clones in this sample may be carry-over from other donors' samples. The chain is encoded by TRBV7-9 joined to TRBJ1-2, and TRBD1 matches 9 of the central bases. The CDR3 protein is CASSQTGGPGGYTF. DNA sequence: TGTGCCAGCAGCCAAACAGGGGGCCCGGGGGGCTACACCTTC. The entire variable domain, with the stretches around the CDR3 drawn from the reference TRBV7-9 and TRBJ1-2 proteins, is DTGVSQNPRHKITKRGQNVTFRCDPISEHNRLYWYRQTLGQGPEFLTYFQNEAQLEKSRLLSDRFSAERPKGSFSTLEIQRTEQGDSAMYLCASSQTGGPGGYTFGSGTRLTVV.